These 18 T cell receptor beta chains share one sample of origin, sequenced in a study of shared clonotypes between healthy human individuals. The protocol was immunoSEQ multiplex PCR, while the TCRdb copy is restricted to in-frame clones and leaves out a portion. The table includes some 680,000 clones, around 73% detected once. The sample taken for sequencing was memory CD4+ T cells sorted from blood. Subset in this sample: CD45RA-negative fraction. All receptors come from a woman aged 30 to 39 in good health.

The rearrangement links TRBV5-1 to TRBJ1-5; 7 bases line up with TRBD1. Germline V CDR1 and CDR2: SGHRS, YFSETQ. The ends lost 6 bases at V and 2 bases at J; junction bases unmatched: 11. This CDR3 is built from 16 residues. CDR3 in amino acids: CASNPERQGGNQPQHF. For the CDR3, the DNA is TGCGCCAGCAATCCCGAGCGTCAGGGGGGCAATCAGCCCCAGCATTTT.

The CDR3 sequence: CASSTGTTTIEETQYF. As DNA, the CDR3 is TGCGCCAGCAGCACCGGGACTACAACGATAGAGGAGACCCAGTACTTC. The chain joins TRBV5-1 to TRBJ2-5; 7 nucleotides match TRBD2. The V gene's germline CDR1 is SGHRS and CDR2 YFSETQ. The CDR3 is made up of 16 amino acids. The J segment lost 5 bases and the V segment lost 4 bases, leaving 14 bases of the junction unmatched.

This rearrangement joins TRBV5-1 to TRBJ2-7, with 10 positions matching TRBD1. Germline lookup yields CDR1 SGHRS and CDR2 YFSETQ. The length of the CDR3 is 18 residues. Losses at the gene ends were 2 bases for V and 0 bases for J; bases not matched to a gene: 11. The CDR3 nucleotides are TGCGCCAGCAGCTTAATGGGACAGGGGCCCTTGAGCTCCTACGAGCAGTACTTC. It specifies CASSLMGQGPLSSYEQYF.

The chain links TRBV7-2 to TRBJ2-7; D remains ambiguous. The germline V gene encodes CDR1 SGHTA and CDR2 FQGNSA. The CDR3 has 16 amino acids. The ends were cut back, 5 bases at V and 3 bases at J, with 20 bases in the middle. The CDR3 here is CASSRPDWAAHYEQYF. CDR3 coding DNA: TGTGCCAGCAGCCGCCCCGACTGGGCGGCCCACTACGAGCAGTACTTC.

The rearrangement links TRBV6-5 to TRBJ1-2; D is undetermined. V dropped 2 bases and J dropped 2 bases, with 6 bases sitting between them. Germline V gene lookup returns CDR1 MNHEY and CDR2 SVGAGI. The CDR3 loop spans 13 amino acids. The CDR3 region is CASSYTGNYGYTF. CDR3 DNA sequence: TGTGCCAGCAGTTACACCGGAAACTATGGCTACACCTTC.

In its sample, this clone was seen many times. V gene TRBV4-1 combines with J gene TRBJ2-7; no definite D call. The CDR3 has 16 amino acids. The germline V gene has CDR1 MGHRA and CDR2 YSYEKL. V shed 1 base and J shed 4 bases, with 17 bases lying between them. This CDR3 reads CASSQVLGRDGYEQYF. The CDR3 nucleotides are TGCGCCAGCAGCCAAGTGCTCGGACGCGACGGGTACGAGCAGTACTTC.

This clone was counted only a few times. CDR3 sequence (DNA): TGCGCCAGCAGCCAAGAGGCTAGCGGGAGTTCGACAGATACGCAGTATTTT. Translating gives CASSQEASGSSTDTQYF. The J gene is TRBJ2-3, the V gene TRBV4-1; 10 bases map to TRBD2. With V trimmed by 0 bases and J by 3 bases, 6 bases remained unmatched. The CDR3 sequence is 17 residues long. Looked up from germline, CDR1 is MGHRA and CDR2 is YSYEKL.

This rearrangement joins TRBV30 to TRBJ2-7; no reliable D call. Trimming stripped 3 bases from V and 8 bases from J, with 14 bases between. CDR3 length: 12 amino acids. The germline CDR1 and CDR2 sequences are GTSNPN and SVGIG (reference sequence). The CDR3 is CAWSFGRPKQYF. CDR3 nucleotides: TGTGCCTGGAGCTTCGGGCGGCCTAAGCAGTACTTC.

This clone was detected once. CDR3 nucleotides: TGTGCCAGCAGCCAAGTACGGGGAAGCTCCTACAATGAGCAGTTCTTC. This translates into CASSQVRGSSYNEQFF. The chain couples TRBV14 to TRBJ2-1, with a tentative D call TRBD2 (5 bases). The CDR3 is 16 amino acids. V was pared by 1 base and J by 0 bases, with 10 bases between. Germline CDR1 reads SGHDN; CDR2 reads FVKESK.

The chain uses TRBV27 and TRBJ2-2; the D gene is possibly TRBD2 (5 bases). The CDR3 has 17 residues. With 0 bases removed from V and 5 bases from J, the gap between germline ends came to 16 bases. Germline CDR1 reads MNHEY; CDR2 reads SMNVEV (reference sequence). The CDR3, as DNA: TGTGCCAGCAGTTTATCGTGGGAGAGAGGGATTACCGGGGAGCTGTTTTTT. Protein: CASSLSWERGITGELFF.

This clone occurred once. The V and J genes are TRBV27 and TRBJ1-1; TRBD1 matches 8 bases. Unmatched junction bases numbered 8, after V lost 5 bases and J lost 0 bases. Germline V lookup: CDR1 MNHEY, CDR2 SMNVEV (reference sequence). This CDR3 contains 16 residues. This CDR3 reads CASSTRQGTLNTEAFF. For the CDR3, the DNA is TGTGCCAGCAGTACCCGACAGGGGACCTTGAACACTGAAGCTTTCTTT.

The chain uses TRBV19 and TRBJ2-3; 8 bases match TRBD1. J gave up 5 bases and V 10 bases, and 8 bases lay outside the gene matches. The CDR3 is 13 amino acids. The germline V gene has CDR1 LNHDA and CDR2 SQIVND (reference sequence). The CDR3 reads CANLTGDIDTQYF. CDR3 in DNA: TGTGCCAACCTGACAGGGGATATAGATACGCAGTATTTT. Complete variable domain (other parts from reference TRBV19 and TRBJ2-3): DGGITQSPKYLFRKEGQNVTLSCEQNLNHDAMYWYRQDPGQGLRLIYYSQIVNDFQKGDIAEGYSVSREKKESFPLTVTSAQKNPTAFYLCANLTGDIDTQYFGPGTRLTVL.

The chain carries TRBV6-1 and TRBJ1-5; D call uncertain. The CDR3 totals 13 residues. The germline gives CDR1 MNHNS, CDR2 SASEGT. V lost 5 bases and J lost 5, with 10 bases in between. The chain's CDR3 is CASSLGEDQPQHF. In DNA, the CDR3 is TGTGCCAGCAGTTTGGGAGAGGATCAGCCCCAGCATTTT.

This clone was recorded once. This chain joins TRBV14 and TRBJ2-1; 10 positions agree with TRBD1. From germline, CDR1 is SGHDN and CDR2 FVKESK. With 4 bases clipped from V and 9 bases from J, the junction kept 24 bases outside the gene matches. This CDR3 region has 20 residues. The CDR3 region is CASSLTGTGVDFRKDIEQFF. DNA for the CDR3: TGTGCCAGCAGCCTGACCGGGACAGGGGTCGACTTCAGAAAAGATATTGAGCAGTTCTTC.

The chain uses TRBV18 and TRBJ1-1; D gene uncertain. Trimming removed 2 bases at V and 7 bases at J, with 11 bases between. This CDR3 is 13 amino acids long. Germline V gene lookup returns CDR1 KGHSH and CDR2 LQKENI. The CDR3 DNA follows: TGTGCCAGCTCACCAGGAGGTCAGTTTGAAGCTTTCTTT. This sequence encodes CASSPGGQFEAFF.

V and J are TRBV6-1 and TRBJ2-1; 9 bases agree with TRBD1. The CDR3 sequence is 15 residues long. Germline CDR1 is MNHNS and CDR2 is SASEGT. V lost 7 bases, J lost 0 bases, and 4 bases stayed unmatched. CDR3 DNA sequence: TGTGCCAGCACACGACAGGGGGACTCCTACAATGAGCAGTTCTTC. Translating gives CASTRQGDSYNEQFF.

There are a few counts of this clone. This rearrangement joins TRBV5-1 to TRBJ2-7; 7 bases align to TRBD1. The CDR3 consists of 15 residues. Germline V lookup: CDR1 SGHRS, CDR2 YFSETQ. V shed 0 bases, J shed 7 bases, and the junction held 10 bases outside the gene matches. CDR3 in amino acids: CASSLEGATSKEQYF. The CDR3 nucleotides are TGCGCCAGCAGCTTGGAGGGGGCTACGAGTAAAGAGCAGTACTTC.

The rearrangement links TRBV4-1 to TRBJ1-4, with a possible D match to TRBD1 (6 bases). CDR3 length: 16 residues. Per the germline V gene, CDR1 is MGHRA and CDR2 is YSYEKL. V lost 0 bases to trimming and J lost 4 bases, with 12 bases between them. The CDR3, as DNA: TGCGCCAGCAGCCAAGATCTTGGGACACTTAATGAAAAACTGTTTTTT. Protein: CASSQDLGTLNEKLFF.